This T cell receptor beta chain was documented in a study of T cells in localized non-small cell lung cancer (dated by TCRdb to about 2020). With respect to the entire study: T cell repertoires of 236 early-stage NSCLC patients were analyzed, with tumors being compared against uninvolved tumor-adjacent lungs. The cohort consisted of approximately 240 treatment-naive NSCLC patients whose localized lung tumors had been resected. NSCLC patients had a mean age of around 70 years, and around 130 were male and 107 female.

At diagnosis, peripheral blood, uninvolved tumor-adjacent lung and tumor were collected and stored as a combination of fresh-frozen and FFPE material. For TCR repertoire profiling, blood samples were analyzed as peripheral blood mononuclear cells. General findings and caveats noted by the study authors: Because multi-region sequencing of the tumors was not done, intratumor heterogeneity could not be ruled out. Longer overall survival was associated with higher T cell density in blood, whereas shorter survival was associated with higher clonality in adjacent lung. Because the study design was exploratory, TCR variables were selected using unadjusted p-values without false-discovery rate correction. Uninvolved tumor-adjacent lung showed the highest T cell clonality, higher than tumor, which suggests more focused antigenic responses in the uninvolved tumor-adjacent lung. Of the top 100 tumor clones, a median of roughly 53 were detected in paired uninvolved adjacent lung; around 27 were also among that lung's top 100.

CDR1 and CDR2 are read off the germline V gene as SGHAT and FQNNGV. The CDR3 sequence holds 11 residues, the cysteine and phenylalanine included. Only the CDR3 region is kept as DNA, spanning 33 bases read in frame from base 1. V is clipped by 3 bases and J by 11 bases, and the sequence between their germline boundaries is 10 bases long. Concerning this clone: The antigen it recognizes is unknown. No quality values exist for individual bases; no much larger clone is one base distant.

TCR beta CDR3 regions were sequenced from DNA using the immunoSEQ Assay. From the authors' description of their analysis: To compute T cell density, TCR beta template counts were normalized to usable DNA, which was estimated by amplifying housekeeping genes. Using the preseqR package, richness was estimated by extrapolating to 120,000 templates for tissue samples and 400,000 templates for PBMC samples. Clonality was defined by subtracting Pielou's evenness from one. Tissue-enriched TCRs were identified through differential abundance testing performed on productive amino-acid clonotypes, with a minimum total count of 5 and an alpha of 0.1. The Jaccard Index and the Morisita Overlap Index were used to measure how much the repertoires overlapped between compartments. GLIPH grouped TCR beta CDR3s together with public tetramer-defined viral CDR3s, and a viral motif had to include at least three viral sequences and show V-gene enrichment. As stored in TCRdb, this immuneACCESS dataset retains in-frame rearrangements with V and J assigned. A fraction of the clones does not appear; measured against another copy, unresolved V genes explain less than half of the discrepancy, and the remainder lacks a known reason. The DNA was the basis for D and trimming; V, J and clone size are from that table. For this sample the table gives tens of thousands of clones, of which approximately 89% were detected only once. The ten biggest clones cover about 9.4% of the sample.

The clonotype was recovered from a woman aged 40-75 years with stage III lung adenocarcinoma. Sequenced material: peripheral blood mononuclear cells, taken before any cancer treatment. The chain couples TRBV11-2 to TRBJ2-5, with a tentative D gene TRBD1 over 5 matching bases. The DNA sequence is given as TGTGCCAGCAGCTTGGGGCAGCAGCAGTACTTC. This sequence encodes CASSLGQQQYF.